The rows below give T cell receptor beta chains drawn from one sample of a study of shared clonotypes between healthy human individuals. TCRdb's table, derived via immunoSEQ multiplex PCR, lists solely in-frame clones and lacks some. The sample shows more than 2 million clones, 90% to 95% of them seen only once. The specimen was naive CD4+ T cells sorted from blood. The receptors were sampled from a man aged 18 to 29 in good health. Each CDR3 is given with its conserved first and last residue. D genes are given only for firm matches. A row's size may be missing; if present it is once, few, many or a size class.

-	-	TRBV6-1	TRBJ1-1	CASSPAGGSTEAFF	TGTGCCAGCAGTCCTGCGGGGGGGAGTACTGAAGCTTTCTTT
-	-	TRBV7-8	TRBJ1-2	CASSLGIWVGDDGYTF	TGTGCCAGCAGCTTAGGAATATGGGTAGGGGATGATGGCTACACCTTC
-	-	TRBV5-4	TRBJ2-3	CASSSGRINTITDTQYF	TGTGCCAGCAGCTCGGGACGGATTAACACGATCACAGATACGCAGTATTTT
TRBD1	-	TRBV5-1	TRBJ2-1	CASSQGVSSYNEQFF	TGCGCCAGCAGCCAGGGGGTTAGCTCCTACAATGAGCAGTTCTTC
TRBD2	-	TRBV5-1	TRBJ2-4	CASSLGLAGAWTKNIQYF	TGCGCCAGCAGCTTGGGGCTAGCGGGGGCCTGGACCAAAAACATTCAGTACTTC
-	-	TRBV6-1	TRBJ1-1	CASHGAYTEAFF	TGTGCCAGTCACGGGGCGTACACTGAAGCTTTCTTT
-	-	TRBV10-2	TRBJ2-7	CASRLTGFGTYEQYF	TGCGCCAGCAGACTAACAGGGTTCGGGACCTACGAGCAGTACTTC
-	-	TRBV27	TRBJ2-6	CASSPYSGANVLTF	TGTGCCAGCAGTCCGTACTCTGGGGCCAACGTCCTGACTTTC
TRBD1	-	TRBV5-1	TRBJ2-7	CASKRDRAYEQYF	TGCGCCAGCAAAAGGGACAGAGCCTACGAGCAGTACTTC
TRBD1	-	TRBV5-1	TRBJ2-5	CASRDRGSSEETQYF	TGCGCCAGCCGGGACAGGGGGTCCTCAGAAGAGACCCAGTACTTC
TRBD1	-	TRBV5-1	TRBJ2-2	CASSPQGAVTGELFF	TGCGCCAGCAGCCCACAGGGGGCTGTTACCGGGGAGCTGTTTTTT
TRBD2	-	TRBV7-2	TRBJ2-7	CASSLGGGYEQYF	TGTGCCAGCAGCTTAGGCGGGGGCTACGAGCAGTACTTC
-	-	TRBV7-2	TRBJ2-3	CASSQSRALGTDTQYF	TGTGCCAGCAGCCAAAGCCGGGCCCTCGGGACAGATACGCAGTATTTT
-	-	TRBV6-5	TRBJ2-2	CASSPQGRTGELFF	TGTGCCAGCAGTCCACAGGGTCGCACCGGGGAGCTGTTTTTT
TRBD2	-	TRBV5-1	TRBJ2-3	CASSLSSGSTDTQYF	TGCGCCAGCAGCTTATCTAGCGGGAGCACAGATACGCAGTATTTT
-	-	TRBV27	TRBJ2-7	CASSPHRDNSYEQYF	TGTGCCAGCAGCCCACACAGGGATAACTCCTACGAGCAGTACTTC
TRBD1	-	TRBV5-1	TRBJ2-2	CASSARGLGTGELFF	TGCGCCAGCAGCGCCAGGGGGCTCGGCACCGGGGAGCTGTTTTTT
TRBD1	-	TRBV19	TRBJ2-1	CASSMDRGNEQFF	TGTGCCAGTAGTATGGACAGGGGAAATGAGCAGTTCTTC
-	-	TRBV7-8	TRBJ1-2	CASSLGRGGGYTF	TGTGCCAGCAGCTTAGGGAGGGGCGGTGGCTACACCTTC
-	-	TRBV5-6	TRBJ1-3	CASSSDLGNTIYF	TGTGCCAGCAGCTCGGACCTAGGAAACACCATATATTTT
-	-	TRBV27	TRBJ1-1	CASSLGWDTEAFF	TGTGCCAGCAGTTTAGGATGGGACACTGAAGCTTTCTTT
TRBD1	-	TRBV25-1	TRBJ1-3	CASSEGDRGTGNTIYF	TGTGCCAGCAGTGAGGGGGACAGGGGAACTGGAAACACCATATATTTT
-	-	TRBV5-4	TRBJ2-2	CASSFPPGELFF	TGTGCCAGCAGCTTTCCCCCCGGGGAGCTGTTTTTT
-	few	TRBV5-1	TRBJ1-6	CASSTLVGNSPLHF	TGCGCCAGCAGCACCCTGGTCGGGAATTCACCCCTCCACTTT
-	-	TRBV21-1	TRBJ2-2	CASSKEGGPDTGELFF	TGTGCCAGCAGCAAAGAGGGAGGGCCAGACACCGGGGAGCTGTTTTTT
TRBD2	-	TRBV6-6	TRBJ2-3	CASSRGLAASTDTQYF	TGTGCCAGCAGTCGTGGACTAGCGGCTAGCACAGATACGCAGTATTTT
-	-	TRBV19	TRBJ1-5	CASREQRAGQPQHF	TGTGCCAGTAGAGAACAGAGGGCCGGACAGCCCCAGCATTTT
TRBD1	-	TRBV18	TRBJ1-2	CASSPIEDRENYGYTF	TGTGCCAGCTCACCGATCGAGGACAGGGAAAACTATGGCTACACCTTC
TRBD1	-	TRBV7-2	TRBJ1-2	CASSLVQAGGNYGYTF	TGTGCCAGCAGCTTAGTCCAGGCAGGGGGTAACTATGGCTACACCTTC
TRBD2	-	TRBV7-6	TRBJ2-2	CASSLLAGDYTGELFF	TGTGCCAGCAGCCTACTAGCGGGGGATTACACCGGGGAGCTGTTTTTT
TRBD2	-	TRBV7-2	TRBJ2-7	CASSLDWEGTYEQYF	TGTGCCAGCAGCTTAGACTGGGAGGGCACCTACGAGCAGTACTTC
-	-	TRBV14	TRBJ1-2	CASSRDSGFNYGYTF	TGTGCCAGCAGCCGAGACAGCGGTTTTAACTATGGCTACACCTTC
TRBD1	-	TRBV5-6	TRBJ1-6	CASSFGQGNSPLHF	TGTGCCAGCAGCTTTGGACAGGGGAATTCACCCCTCCACTTT
TRBD1	-	TRBV30	TRBJ2-1	CAWGGQGGYNEQFF	TGTGCCTGGGGGGGACAGGGTGGGTACAATGAGCAGTTCTTC
-	-	TRBV25-1	TRBJ1-2	CASSGRYTYGYTF	TGTGCCAGCAGTGGCAGATACACCTATGGCTACACCTTC
TRBD2	-	TRBV18	TRBJ2-7	CASSPLGTSSYEQYF	TGTGCCAGCTCACCACTTGGGACTAGCTCCTACGAGCAGTACTTC
TRBD1	once	TRBV7-2	TRBJ1-2	CANSLGGQGAVGGYTF	TGTGCCAACAGCTTAGGAGGACAGGGGGCAGTGGGTGGCTACACCTTC
-	-	TRBV11-3	TRBJ1-2	CASSLASSYGYTF	TGTGCCAGCAGCTTAGCTTCGTCTTATGGCTACACCTTC
-	-	TRBV28	TRBJ2-7	CASSLLENEQYF	TGTGCCAGCAGTTTATTAGAGAACGAGCAGTACTTC
-	-	TRBV4-3	TRBJ2-7	CASSRSTFSSYEQYF	TGCGCCAGCAGCCGCTCGACTTTCAGCTCCTACGAGCAGTACTTC
-	-	TRBV2	TRBJ2-3	CASSVRLATYTDTQYF	TGTGCCAGCAGTGTTCGTCTAGCGACCTACACAGATACGCAGTATTTT
-	-	TRBV6-1	TRBJ1-1	CASSEMLVNTEAFF	TGTGCCAGCAGTGAAATGCTGGTGAACACTGAAGCTTTCTTT
TRBD1	-	TRBV7-2	TRBJ1-1	CASSQIAGGANTEAFF	TGTGCCAGCAGCCAAATAGCAGGGGGCGCGAACACTGAAGCTTTCTTT
-	-	TRBV5-4	TRBJ2-1	CASSLGLVSSYNEQFF	TGTGCCAGCAGCTTGGGACTAGTAAGCTCCTACAATGAGCAGTTCTTC
-	-	TRBV5-1	TRBJ1-3	CASSRPRDTIYF	TGCGCCAGCAGCAGGCCGAGGGACACCATATATTTT
-	once	TRBV4-2	TRBJ2-1	CASSTNGPVGNEQFF	TGTGCCAGCAGCACCAATGGTCCGGTGGGCAATGAGCAGTTCTTC
TRBD1	-	TRBV6-8	TRBJ2-3	CASSYPGQERTDTQYF	TGTGCCAGCAGTTACCCTGGACAGGAACGCACAGATACGCAGTATTTT
-	-	TRBV6-5	TRBJ1-3	CASSRSSGNTIYF	TGTGCCAGCAGCCGAAGCTCTGGAAACACCATATATTTT
TRBD2	-	TRBV13	TRBJ2-1	CASSLGGRALTNEQFF	TGTGCCAGCAGCTTAGGCGGGAGGGCCCTTACCAATGAGCAGTTCTTC
TRBD1	-	TRBV7-9	TRBJ1-3	CASSETGQGSGNTIYF	TGTGCCAGCAGCGAGACGGGACAGGGGTCTGGAAACACCATATATTTT
-	-	TRBV28	TRBJ1-6	CATEKRFGNSPLHF	TGTGCCACCGAAAAGCGGTTCGGCAATTCACCCCTCCACTTT
-	-	TRBV4-3	TRBJ2-2	CASSQFSGSNTGELFF	TGCGCCAGCAGCCAATTTTCAGGATCGAACACCGGGGAGCTGTTTTTT
TRBD2	-	TRBV6-6	TRBJ2-3	CASSPYKLAIADTQYF	TGTGCCAGCAGTCCTTATAAACTAGCGATCGCAGATACGCAGTATTTT
-	-	TRBV5-1	TRBJ1-1	CASRQSWTPPNTEAFF	TGCGCCAGCAGGCAGTCTTGGACCCCTCCCAACACTGAAGCTTTCTTT
-	-	TRBV5-1	TRBJ2-7	CASSLEQKTYEQYF	TGCGCCAGCAGCTTGGAGCAGAAGACCTACGAGCAGTACTTC
-	few	TRBV19	TRBJ2-3	CASSIPTRGADTQYF	TGTGCCAGTAGTATTCCGACCCGAGGGGCAGATACGCAGTATTTT
TRBD1	once	TRBV5-1	TRBJ2-1	CASSPGTAYLSYNEQFF	TGCGCCAGCAGCCCTGGGACAGCCTACTTGTCCTACAATGAGCAGTTCTTC
-	-	TRBV11-2	TRBJ1-6	CASSSNPSSPLHF	TGTGCCAGCAGCTCCAATCCCAGCTCACCCCTCCACTTT
TRBD2	once	TRBV7-8	TRBJ2-7	CASSLVSRGGFYEQYF	TGTGCCAGCAGCTTAGTATCCCGGGGGGGCTTCTACGAGCAGTACTTC
-	once	TRBV15	TRBJ2-1	CATRGGTGTNEQFF	TGTGCCACCAGGGGGGGTACCGGGACCAATGAGCAGTTCTTC